The rows below give T cell receptor beta chains drawn from one sample of a study of Graves' ophthalmopathy and Graves' hyperthyroidism. TCRdb used MiXCR to reprocess the multiplex PCR reads, holding one entry per CDR3 protein. The sample holds some 1.1 million distinct CDR3 sequences, 35% to 40% seen once. What was sequenced was peripheral blood or thyroid tissue (not recorded which). The source is an adult man with Graves' hyperthyroidism. CDR3s include the opening cysteine and the closing phenylalanine or tryptophan. The D gene is left open where the match is weak. Size values are once, few and many counts, or a class for expanded clones, and some rows have none.

J gene: TRBJ2-5
D gene: TRBD2
V gene: TRBV7-2
clone size: many
CDR3 DNA: TGTGCCAGCAGCCCGACTAGCGGGGGCCAAGAGACCCAGTACTTC
CDR3 protein: CASSPTSGGQETQYF

J gene: TRBJ2-7
D gene: -
V gene: TRBV7-9
clone size: -
CDR3 DNA: TGTGCCAGCAGCTTAGGCCGGAGGATAACTGGGGAGCAGTACTTC
CDR3 protein: CASSLGRRITGEQYF

J gene: TRBJ1-1
D gene: -
V gene: TRBV4-1
clone size: many
CDR3 DNA: TGCGCCAGCAGCCAAGGGCTAAGACTCCCTGAAGCTTTCTTT
CDR3 protein: CASSQGLRLPEAFF

J gene: TRBJ1-5
D gene: -
V gene: TRBV28
clone size: -
CDR3 DNA: TGTGCCAGCAGTCCCCTCTCGTACCAAGAGACCCAGCATTTT
CDR3 protein: CASSPLSYQETQHF

J gene: TRBJ2-5
D gene: -
V gene: TRBV5-6
clone size: many
CDR3 DNA: TGTGCCAGCAGCTCTCCGGACTGGCGGGCGGAGACCCAGTACTTC
CDR3 protein: CASSSPDWRAETQYF

J gene: TRBJ1-1
D gene: -
V gene: TRBV5-1
clone size: many
CDR3 DNA: TGTGCCAGCAGGCGGGGGGACACTGAAGCTTTCTTT
CDR3 protein: CASRRGDTEAFF

J gene: TRBJ1-1
D gene: TRBD1
V gene: TRBV2
clone size: once
CDR3 DNA: TGTGCCAGCACTGTTGGGCAGGGGGCAGAGAACACTGAAGCTTTCTTT
CDR3 protein: CASTVGQGAENTEAFF

J gene: TRBJ1-6
D gene: -
V gene: TRBV2
clone size: -
CDR3 DNA: TGTGCCAGCAGGACCGGGACGGGGGGCCTACCGACCCTCCACTTT
CDR3 protein: CASRTGTGGLPTLHF

J gene: TRBJ1-4
D gene: -
V gene: TRBV29-1
clone size: few
CDR3 DNA: TGCAGCGTTCGCAGGGACAATGAAAAACTGTTTTTT
CDR3 protein: CSVRRDNEKLFF

J gene: TRBJ2-7
D gene: -
V gene: TRBV20-1
clone size: -
CDR3 DNA: TGCAGTGCTGGCAGGGAGGTCGGCCCCGAGCAGTACTTC
CDR3 protein: CSAGREVGPEQYF